The 24 T cell receptor beta chains below all came from one sample that was sequenced in a study of blood T cell repertoires in COVID-19. The table came from immunoSEQ multiplex PCR; TCRdb's copy has only in-frame clones and leaves some out. This table has about 15,000 clones, over 75% appearing once. Input material: peripheral blood. These receptors all stem from a man aged 65 to 79 in a cohort sampled during active COVID-19.

This clone was recorded once. This chain links TRBV29-1 with TRBJ2-3; 8 bases are shared with TRBD2. Germline assignment: CDR1 SQVTM and CDR2 ANQGSEA. J gave up 1 base and V 7 bases, and 7 bases lay outside the gene matches. The CDR3 totals 14 residues. CDR3 sequence reads: CSARSGSGTDTQYF. CDR3 coding DNA: TGCAGCGCGCGAAGCGGGAGTGGCACAGATACGCAGTATTTT.

In this sample, this clone turned up a few times. V usage is TRBV7-9 and J usage is TRBJ2-7; weak D call: TRBD2 (6 bases). Germline loops: CDR1 SEHNR, CDR2 FQNEAQ (reference sequence). The CDR3 is 15 amino acids. V was pared by 5 bases and J by 6 bases, with 20 bases between. In DNA, the CDR3 is TGTGCCAGCAGCCTTTCCGGTACTAGCAGTACCGAGCAGTACTTC. Translating it yields CASSLSGTSSTEQYF.

This clone came up once. The rearrangement uses TRBV9 and TRBJ2-1; 8 nucleotides match TRBD1. Germline V gene data show CDR1 as SGDLS and CDR2 as YYNGEE. With 4 bases clipped from V and 7 bases from J, the junction kept 7 bases outside the gene matches. The CDR3 loop spans 14 amino acids. In nucleotides, the CDR3 is TGTGCCAGCAGCCCTCCGGACAGGGAGAATGAGCAGTTCTTC. This sequence encodes CASSPPDRENEQFF. The full variable domain, its missing parts supplied by reference TRBV9 and TRBJ2-1, is DSGVTQTPKHLITATGQRVTLRCSPRSGDLSVYWYQQSLDQGLQFLIQYYNGEERAKGNILERFSAQQFPDLHSELNLSSLELGDSALYFCASSPPDRENEQFFGPGTRLTVL.

The chain combines TRBV7-2 with TRBJ2-1; a weak D match, TRBD2 (5 bases). V lost 0 bases to trimming and J lost 1 base, with 16 bases between them. The germline gives CDR1 SGHTA, CDR2 FQGNSA. The CDR3 has 18 residues. DNA of the CDR3: TGTGCCAGCAGCTTAGCTGGGGTTGGGAGTGGGTCCTACAATGAGCAGTTCTTC. Translated, it gives CASSLAGVGSGSYNEQFF.

This chain connects TRBV5-4 to TRBJ2-6; the match to TRBD1 covers 12 bases. J gave up 2 bases and V 4 bases, and 7 bases lay outside the gene matches. Germline V gives CDR1 SGHNT, CDR2 YYREEE (reference sequence). CDR3 length equals 18 residues. The CDR3 region has the DNA TGTGCCAGCAGCCCCCGGGACAGGGGGCCAGCTGGGGCCAACGTCCTGACTTTC. Translated: CASSPRDRGPAGANVLTF.

This clone was recorded once. V gene TRBV29-1 combines with J gene TRBJ2-7; D might be TRBD1 (6 bases). The V and J ends lost 6 bases and 4 bases respectively, with 13 bases between them. This CDR3 has 12 residues. Germline CDR1 SQVTM, CDR2 ANQGSEA. The CDR3, as DNA: TGCAGCGTCCTAGGGACATTTTACGAGCAGTACTTC. It encodes CSVLGTFYEQYF.

The rearrangement joins TRBV30 to TRBJ1-6; possibly TRBD1 for D (6 bases). From germline, CDR1 is GTSNPN and CDR2 SVGIG (reference sequence). The germline V and J ends were trimmed by 2 bases and 6 bases, with 11 bases remaining between them. The CDR3 has 14 amino acids. The chain's CDR3 is CAWSSPGANSPLHF. The CDR3 DNA reads as TGTGCCTGGAGTTCTCCAGGGGCTAATTCACCCCTCCACTTT.

V and J are TRBV4-2 and TRBJ2-7; perhaps TRBD1 as D (6 bases). Germline CDR1 is LGHNA and CDR2 is YNFKEQ. This CDR3 has 14 amino acids. Trimming cost V 3 bases and J 4 bases, with 13 bases left between them. CDR3 loop: CASSQVAGEYEQYF. The CDR3 coding sequence is TGTGCCAGCAGCCAGGTAGCAGGGGAATACGAGCAGTACTTC.

The chain links TRBV25-1 to TRBJ2-7; TRBD2 might be the D (6 bases). Germline CDR1 is MGHDK and CDR2 is SYGVNS. Trimming pared 3 bases from V and 4 bases from J, leaving 10 bases between. This CDR3 contains 13 residues. The DNA for the CDR3 is TGTGCCAGCAGTGAGATAAGCGGGTACGAGCAGTACTTC. This codes for CASSEISGYEQYF.

The chain uses TRBV12-3 or TRBV12-4 and TRBJ1-1, with 9 nucleotides matching TRBD1. The CDR3 is 13 residues long. V lost 6 bases to trimming and J lost 4 bases; unmatched junction nucleotides: 3. CDR3 protein: CASSLGQGTEAFF. The CDR3 coding sequence is TGTGCCAGCAGCCTGGGACAGGGCACTGAAGCTTTCTTT.

The chain carries TRBV11-3 and TRBJ2-2; TRBD1 is a possible D gene (5 bases). The CDR3 has 14 amino acids. The V end lost 4 bases, the J end lost 4 bases, and 10 bases lay between the germline ends. Germline V gives CDR1 SGHNT, CDR2 YENEEA. The CDR3 sequence: CASSSGALTGELFF. The CDR3, as DNA: TGTGCCAGCAGCTCTGGGGCCCTCACCGGGGAGCTGTTTTTT.

In its sample, this clone was seen a few times. This chain links TRBV7-9 with TRBJ2-3; 7 bases agree with TRBD2. Looked up from germline, CDR1 is SEHNR and CDR2 is FQNEAQ (reference sequence). V gave up 4 bases and J gave up 4 bases; unmatched junction bases: 14. This CDR3 spans 17 amino acids. CDR3 DNA: TGTGCCAGCAGCTCGAGTAATGGCGGGAGAGTCGCAGATACGCAGTATTTT. Translating gives CASSSSNGGRVADTQYF.

This chain links TRBV6-2 or TRBV6-3 with TRBJ2-2; weak D call: TRBD2 (5 bases). Germline CDR1 reads MNHEY; CDR2 reads SVGEGT. The CDR3 loop spans 16 amino acids. Trimming pared 6 bases from V and 5 bases from J, leaving 19 bases between. The CDR3 is CASSPWRWRPTGELFF. For the CDR3, the DNA is TGTGCCAGCAGCCCCTGGAGGTGGAGGCCAACCGGGGAGCTGTTTTTT.

This chain uses TRBV15 with TRBJ2-1; the D is unclear. The CDR3 sequence is 13 residues long. The V and J ends lost 0 bases and 5 bases respectively, with 5 bases between them. Germline V lookup: CDR1 LNHNV, CDR2 YYDKDF (reference sequence). The CDR3 region is CATSREGDNEQFF. CDR3 DNA sequence: TGTGCCACCAGCAGAGAAGGAGACAATGAGCAGTTCTTC.

V gene TRBV7-9 combines with J gene TRBJ2-1; D is ambiguous. The germline gives CDR1 SEHNR, CDR2 FQNEAQ (reference sequence). This CDR3 is 10 amino acids long. V gave up 1 base and J gave up 13 bases, with 5 bases separating them. The CDR3 protein is CASSLDSQFF. CDR3 sequence (DNA): TGTGCCAGCAGCTTAGACTCTCAGTTCTTC.

The V call is TRBV11-1, the J call TRBJ2-7; possibly TRBD1 for D (5 bases). The CDR3 is 16 residues long. The germline CDR1 and CDR2 sequences are SGHAT and FQDESV (reference sequence). V was clipped by 5 bases and J by 6 bases, with 23 bases between them. CDR3 DNA sequence: TGTGCCAGCAGCCCCCGCGCCCAGGGTGGAAAGGGCGAGCAGTACTTC. It codes for CASSPRAQGGKGEQYF. Variable domain in full (rest from reference TRBV11-1 and TRBJ2-7): EAEVAQSPRYKITEKSQAVAFWCDPISGHATLYWYRQILGQGPELLVQFQDESVVDDSQLPKDRFSAERLKGVDSTLKIQPAELGDSAMYLCASSPRAQGGKGEQYFGPGTRLTVT.

The chain carries TRBV27 and TRBJ2-7; TRBD1 might be the D (6 bases). The CDR3 covers 14 residues. Trimming left V 5 bases short and J 1 base short, with 12 bases between. In germline, CDR1 is MNHEY, CDR2 SMNVEV (reference sequence). The CDR3 nucleotides are TGTGCCAGCAGTCCAACGGACAGTTCCTACGAGCAGTACTTC. This codes for CASSPTDSSYEQYF.

V and J are TRBV7-9 and TRBJ2-5, with 12 bases lining up with TRBD2. This CDR3 is built from 15 residues. Germline V CDR1 and CDR2: SEHNR, FQNEAQ (reference sequence). V was pared by 5 bases and J by 3 bases, with 4 bases of the junction left unmatched. The CDR3 coding sequence is TGTGCCAGCAGCCCTCGACTAGCGGGAGAAGAGACCCAGTACTTC. Translated: CASSPRLAGEETQYF.

This chain links TRBV29-1 with TRBJ1-2; TRBD1 matches at 9 bases. In germline, CDR1 is SQVTM, CDR2 ANQGSEA. The junction had 10 bases not matched to a gene; V was cut back by 7 bases and J by 4 bases. This CDR3 comprises 14 residues. This CDR3 is CSAESTTGGYGYTF. CDR3 coding DNA: TGCAGCGCCGAGTCGACGACAGGGGGCTATGGCTACACCTTC.

The chain couples TRBV11-2 to TRBJ2-7; no reliable D call. This CDR3 region has 15 residues. V shed 0 bases and J shed 1 base, with 10 bases lying between them. Germline lookup yields CDR1 SGHAT and CDR2 FQNNGV. The CDR3 region is CASSLEGHPSYEQYF. The CDR3 bases are TGTGCCAGCAGCTTAGAGGGCCATCCTTCCTACGAGCAGTACTTC.

This clone has just one count. CDR3 bases: TGTGCCAGCAGCCATGGTTCCGGGACAGCGAGGGGTGGCTACACCTTC. Its protein product is CASSHGSGTARGGYTF. The chain combines TRBV3-1 (or the pseudogene TRBV3-2) with TRBJ1-2; 7 bases are shared with TRBD1. The CDR3 length is 16 residues. The germline V gene has CDR1 LGHDT and CDR2 YNNKEL (reference sequence). V shed 3 bases and J 7 bases; nucleotides not matched to a gene: 14.

The chain combines TRBV2 with TRBJ2-2; 7 bases match TRBD1. V dropped 5 bases and J dropped 5; count of bases not matched to a gene: 2. In germline, CDR1 is SNHLY, CDR2 FYNNEI. The CDR3 length is 13 residues. In DNA, the CDR3 is TGTGCCAGCAGTCCGACAGGGACCGGGGAGCTGTTTTTT. As protein: CASSPTGTGELFF. Based on the CDR3 plus reference TRBV2 and TRBJ2-2, the full variable domain is EPEVTQTPSHQVTQMGQEVILRCVPISNHLYFYWYRQILGQKVEFLVSFYNNEISEKSEIFDDQFSVERPDGSNFTLKIRSTKLEDSAMYFCASSPTGTGELFFGEGSRLTVL.

The chain is built from TRBV11-2 and TRBJ1-1, with D possibly matching TRBD1 (6 bases). Germline V gene lookup returns CDR1 SGHAT and CDR2 FQNNGV. The CDR3 is 15 residues long. The V and J ends lost 5 bases and 0 bases respectively, with 13 bases between them. CDR3 sequence (DNA): TGTGCCAGCAGCACCTTTACAGGGATGAACACTGAAGCTTTCTTT. Its protein is CASSTFTGMNTEAFF.

This clone occurred a few times. The V and J genes are TRBV15 and TRBJ2-7, with TRBD2 identical over 7 bases. The J segment lost 3 bases and the V segment lost 0 bases, leaving 8 bases of the junction unmatched. Germline V gives CDR1 LNHNV, CDR2 YYDKDF (reference sequence). The CDR3 is 16 amino acids. The DNA of the CDR3 is TGTGCCACCAGCAGAGATAGGGCTAGCGGTCTCTACGAGCAGTACTTC. Translation gives CATSRDRASGLYEQYF.